This T cell receptor beta chain appears in the sequencing data of a study of cytomegalovirus exposure and HLA in healthy donors. Study results and limitations: In vitro data verified a few CMV-associated chains as specific for CMV antigens. Among TCR sequences, most were rare, though some public TCRs appeared in many donors.

In regard to this clone: Antigen specificity is unknown.

This CDR3 contains 17 residues. Germline CDR1 and CDR2: LGHNA and YNFKEQ. V was cut by 1 base and J by 6 bases, with 19 bases left in between. Using immunoSEQ multiplex PCR, the repertoire was profiled, and TCRdb retains in-frame clones only, with some absent. The sample includes 150,000 to 200,000 clones, roughly 86% of them seen just once. Specimen: PBMCs. The source of this sequence is a young man in good health and CMV-seropositive. The rearrangement links TRBV4-2 to TRBJ2-1, with D tentatively TRBD2 (5 bases). CDR3 in DNA: TGTGCCAGCAGCCAAGTTCGCGGGCTCCCGGGCTCCAATGAGCAGTTCTTC. Protein product: CASSQVRGLPGSNEQFF.